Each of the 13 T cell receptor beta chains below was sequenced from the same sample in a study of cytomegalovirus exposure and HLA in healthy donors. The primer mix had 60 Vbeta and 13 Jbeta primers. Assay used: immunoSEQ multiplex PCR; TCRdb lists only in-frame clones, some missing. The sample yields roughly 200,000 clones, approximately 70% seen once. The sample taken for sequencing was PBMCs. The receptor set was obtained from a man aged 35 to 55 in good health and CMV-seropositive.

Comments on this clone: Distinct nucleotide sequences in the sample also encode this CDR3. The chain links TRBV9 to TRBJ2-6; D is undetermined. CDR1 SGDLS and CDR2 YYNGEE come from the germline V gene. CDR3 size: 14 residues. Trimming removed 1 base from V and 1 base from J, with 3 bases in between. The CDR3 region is CASSVSSGANVLTF. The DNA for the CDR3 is TGTGCCAGCAGCGTATCGTCTGGGGCCAACGTCCTGACTTTC.

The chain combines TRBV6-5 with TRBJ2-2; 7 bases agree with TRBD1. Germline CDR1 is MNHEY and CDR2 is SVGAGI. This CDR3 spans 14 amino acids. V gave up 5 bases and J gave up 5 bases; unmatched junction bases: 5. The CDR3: CASSQDRRTGELFF. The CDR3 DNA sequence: TGTGCCAGCAGTCAGGACAGGAGGACCGGGGAGCTGTTTTTT.

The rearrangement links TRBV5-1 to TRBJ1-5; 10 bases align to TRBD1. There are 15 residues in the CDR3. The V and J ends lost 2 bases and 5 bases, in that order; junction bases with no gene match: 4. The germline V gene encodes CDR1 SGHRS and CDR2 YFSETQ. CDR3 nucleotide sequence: TGCGCCAGCAGCTTAGGGACAGGGGAGGATCAGCCCCAGCATTTT. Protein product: CASSLGTGEDQPQHF. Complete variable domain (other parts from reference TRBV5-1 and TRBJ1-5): KAGVTQTPRYLIKTRGQQVTLSCSPISGHRSVSWYQQTPGQGLQFLFEYFSETQRNKGNFPGRFSGRQFSNSRSEMNVSTLELGDSALYLCASSLGTGEDQPQHFGDGTRLSIL.

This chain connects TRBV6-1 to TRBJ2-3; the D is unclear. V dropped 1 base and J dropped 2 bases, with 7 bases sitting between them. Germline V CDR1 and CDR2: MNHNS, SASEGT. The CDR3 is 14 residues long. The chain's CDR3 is CASSEGANTDTQYF. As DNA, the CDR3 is TGTGCCAGCAGTGAAGGGGCTAACACAGATACGCAGTATTTT.

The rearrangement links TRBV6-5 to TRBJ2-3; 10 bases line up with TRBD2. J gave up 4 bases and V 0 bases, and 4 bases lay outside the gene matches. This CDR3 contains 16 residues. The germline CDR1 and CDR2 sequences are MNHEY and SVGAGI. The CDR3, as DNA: TGTGCCAGCAGTTACTCGAGACTAGCGGGCCCAGATACGCAGTATTTT. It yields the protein CASSYSRLAGPDTQYF.

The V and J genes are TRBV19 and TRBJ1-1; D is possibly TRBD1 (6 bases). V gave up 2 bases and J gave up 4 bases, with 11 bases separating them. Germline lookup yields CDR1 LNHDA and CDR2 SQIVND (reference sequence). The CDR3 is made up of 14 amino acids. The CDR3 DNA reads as TGTGCCAGTAGTATAACGACAGGTGGCACTGAAGCTTTCTTT. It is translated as CASSITTGGTEAFF.

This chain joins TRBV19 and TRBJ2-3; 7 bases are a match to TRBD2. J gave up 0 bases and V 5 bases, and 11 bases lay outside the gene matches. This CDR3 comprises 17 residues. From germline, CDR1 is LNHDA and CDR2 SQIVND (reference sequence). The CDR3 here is CASSSFFSGGSTDTQYF. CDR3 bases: TGTGCCAGTAGTTCCTTTTTCTCGGGAGGTAGCACAGATACGCAGTATTTT.

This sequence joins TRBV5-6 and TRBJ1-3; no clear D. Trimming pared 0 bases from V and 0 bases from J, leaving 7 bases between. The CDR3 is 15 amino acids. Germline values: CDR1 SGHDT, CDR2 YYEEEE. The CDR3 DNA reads TGTGCCAGCAGCTTGGGGGGAGTCTCTGGAAACACCATATATTTT. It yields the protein CASSLGGVSGNTIYF.

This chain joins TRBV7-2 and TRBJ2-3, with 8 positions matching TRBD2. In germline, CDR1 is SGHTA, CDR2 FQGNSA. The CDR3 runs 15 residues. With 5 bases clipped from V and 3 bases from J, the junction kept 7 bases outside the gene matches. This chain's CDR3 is CASSPTGGVTDTQYF. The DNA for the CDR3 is TGTGCCAGCAGCCCGACGGGGGGGGTAACAGATACGCAGTATTTT.

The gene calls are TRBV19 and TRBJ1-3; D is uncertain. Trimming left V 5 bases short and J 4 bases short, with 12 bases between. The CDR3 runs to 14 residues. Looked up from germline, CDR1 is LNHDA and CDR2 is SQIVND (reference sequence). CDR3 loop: CASSLSQIGNTIYF. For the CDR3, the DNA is TGTGCCAGTAGTCTTTCTCAGATCGGAAACACCATATATTTT.

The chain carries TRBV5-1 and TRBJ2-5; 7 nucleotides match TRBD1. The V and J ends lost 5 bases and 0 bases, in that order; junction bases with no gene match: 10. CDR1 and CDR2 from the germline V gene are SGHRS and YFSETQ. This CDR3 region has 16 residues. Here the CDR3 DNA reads TGCGCCAGCAGGGGTACAGGGGTGCTCCACCAAGAGACCCAGTACTTC. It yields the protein CASRGTGVLHQETQYF.

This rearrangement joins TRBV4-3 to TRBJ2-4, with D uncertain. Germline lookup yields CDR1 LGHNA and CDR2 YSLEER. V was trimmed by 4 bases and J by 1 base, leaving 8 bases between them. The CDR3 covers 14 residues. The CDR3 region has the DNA TGCGCCAGCAGCCCCTCCTTGGCCAAAAACATTCAGTACTTC. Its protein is CASSPSLAKNIQYF.

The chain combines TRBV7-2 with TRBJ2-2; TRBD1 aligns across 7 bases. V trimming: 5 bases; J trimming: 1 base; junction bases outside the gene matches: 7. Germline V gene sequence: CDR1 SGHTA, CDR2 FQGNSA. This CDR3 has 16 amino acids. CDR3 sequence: CASSVETGRNTGELFF. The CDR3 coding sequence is TGTGCCAGCAGCGTAGAGACAGGGCGGAACACCGGGGAGCTGTTTTTT.